These 30 T cell receptor beta chains share one sample of origin, sequenced in a study of blood T cell repertoires in COVID-19. Some clones are missing from TCRdb's copy, which holds only in-frame ones; the method was immunoSEQ multiplex PCR. The top ten clones hold around 12% of a sample with some 450,000 clones, roughly 88% of them seen once. Source material: peripheral blood. Receptors originate from a woman aged 50 to 60 with COVID-19, enrolled during active disease.

The gene calls are TRBV9 and TRBJ2-1; 10 nucleotides match TRBD2. This CDR3 region has 15 residues. With 0 bases clipped from V and 4 bases from J, the junction kept 1 base outside the gene matches. The germline V gene encodes CDR1 SGDLS and CDR2 YYNGEE. CDR3 bases: TGTGCCAGCAGCGTAGAAGCGGGGGGGTACAATGAGCAGTTCTTC. Translating it yields CASSVEAGGYNEQFF.

The J gene is TRBJ2-7, the V gene TRBV28; 9 bases are a match to TRBD1. Losses at the gene ends were 5 bases for V and 5 bases for J; bases not matched to a gene: 13. Germline V CDR1 and CDR2: MDHEN, SYDVKM. The CDR3 is 16 residues long. The CDR3 spells CASSLPLGQGPHEQYF. DNA for the CDR3: TGTGCCAGCAGTCTACCCCTCGGACAGGGGCCCCACGAGCAGTACTTC. Full variable domain (rest looked up from reference TRBV28 and TRBJ2-7): DVKVTQSSRYLVKRTGEKVFLECVQDMDHENMFWYRQDPGLGLRLIYFSYDVKMKEKGDIPEGYSVSREKKERFSLILESASTNQTSMYLCASSLPLGQGPHEQYFGPGTRLTVT.

V usage is TRBV3-1 (or the pseudogene TRBV3-2) and J usage is TRBJ2-3, with 8 bases that match TRBD1. Germline-derived CDR1 and CDR2 are LGHDT and YNNKEL (reference sequence). The CDR3 loop spans 14 amino acids. V gave up 2 bases and J gave up 7 bases; unmatched junction bases: 5. CDR3 sequence reads: CASSQPQGDNTQYF. CDR3 coding DNA: TGTGCCAGCAGCCAACCACAGGGGGACAATACGCAGTATTTT.

This chain links TRBV7-9 with TRBJ1-4; D gene ambiguous. The CDR3 has 15 residues. V was pared by 6 bases and J by 4 bases, with 15 bases between. Germline lookup yields CDR1 SEHNR and CDR2 FQNEAQ (reference sequence). CDR3 sequence: CASSLDGVVNEKLFF. In DNA, the CDR3 is TGTGCCAGCAGTCTGGACGGGGTAGTTAATGAAAAACTGTTTTTT.

The V and J genes are TRBV30 and TRBJ1-1; D not certain. The CDR3 spans 12 residues. The V end lost 0 bases, the J end lost 6 bases, and 8 bases lay between the germline ends. Germline V lookup: CDR1 GTSNPN, CDR2 SVGIG (reference sequence). The CDR3 DNA follows: TGTGCCTGGAGTGTACTTAGCGCTGAAGCTTTCTTT. It codes for CAWSVLSAEAFF.

This chain connects TRBV10-3 to TRBJ2-7; TRBD2 matches 10 bases. J lost 5 bases, V lost 2 bases, and 9 bases had no gene match. Germline CDR1 and CDR2: ENHRY and SYGVKD. The CDR3 runs to 16 residues. This CDR3 is CAISEPEAGGRDEQYF. CDR3 bases: TGTGCCATCAGTGAGCCGGAAGCGGGGGGGCGGGACGAGCAGTACTTC.

This chain joins TRBV19 and TRBJ1-2; TRBD1 agrees at 8 bases. Unmatched junction bases numbered 10, after V lost 5 bases and J lost 8 bases. The CDR3 runs to 14 residues. Germline assignment: CDR1 LNHDA and CDR2 SQIVND (reference sequence). This CDR3 reads CASSATGDASGYTF. In DNA, the CDR3 is TGTGCCAGTAGTGCGACAGGGGATGCCTCAGGCTACACCTTC.

The chain links TRBV6-5 to TRBJ1-5; 7 nucleotides agree with TRBD1. The CDR3 totals 12 residues. The trim removed 10 bases at V and 5 bases at J, leaving 5 bases unmatched. Germline V gene sequence: CDR1 MNHEY, CDR2 SVGAGI. CDR3 sequence (DNA): TGTGCCACGAGTCAGGGGGATCAGCCCCAGCATTTT. Its protein product is CATSQGDQPQHF.

This clone was seen just once. This chain connects TRBV4-1 to TRBJ2-1; a possible D gene is TRBD2 (6 bases). Germline CDR1 and CDR2: MGHRA and YSYEKL. The CDR3 covers 15 residues. Trimming took off 1 base at V and 8 bases at J, with 15 bases between the two ends. Here the CDR3 DNA reads TGCGCCAGCAGCCAAGTACGGGGGAAGGGGCATGAGCAGTTCTTC. This encodes CASSQVRGKGHEQFF.

The rearrangement joins TRBV28 to TRBJ1-2; a weak D match, TRBD1 (5 bases). Germline V gene lookup returns CDR1 MDHEN and CDR2 SYDVKM. The CDR3 runs 14 residues. Trimming left V 5 bases short and J 4 bases short, with 14 bases between. The CDR3 region is CASSTQTARYGYTF. The CDR3 region has the DNA TGTGCCAGCAGTACCCAGACAGCCCGCTATGGCTACACCTTC.

CDR3 amino acids: CASSLGSGSENTQYF. CDR3 coding DNA: TGTGCCAGCAGCTTAGGATCGGGGAGTGAGAATACGCAGTATTTT. The genes are TRBV7-8 and TRBJ2-3, with D possibly matching TRBD2 (5 bases). Trimming removed 1 base from V and 7 bases from J, with 15 bases in between. Germline-derived CDR1 and CDR2 are SGHVS and FQNEAQ. This CDR3 has 15 residues.

The chain has TRBV5-4 and TRBJ2-7; 9 bases are a match to TRBD1. CDR3 length equals 14 residues. Germline CDR1 is SGHNT and CDR2 is YYREEE (reference sequence). The V segment lost 5 bases and the J segment 0 bases; nucleotides outside the gene matches: 3. CDR3 protein: CASRGTGSSYEQYF. DNA for the CDR3: TGTGCCAGCAGGGGGACAGGGTCCTCCTACGAGCAGTACTTC.

A word on this clone: The sample carries other DNA sequences with the same CDR3. This chain connects TRBV3-1 (or the pseudogene TRBV3-2) to TRBJ2-1; 12 bases match TRBD2. The CDR3 has 15 residues. Germline CDR1 and CDR2: LGHDT and YNNKEL (reference sequence). The V gene end was trimmed by 4 bases and the J gene end by 5 bases; junction bases not matched to a gene: 3. The CDR3 sequence: CASSPGLAGNNEQFF. Written as DNA, the CDR3 is TGTGCCAGCAGCCCGGGACTAGCGGGTAACAATGAGCAGTTCTTC.

This rearrangement joins TRBV19 to TRBJ2-5; 12 bases are a match to TRBD1. Germline V gene data show CDR1 as LNHDA and CDR2 as SQIVND (reference sequence). V lost 3 bases to trimming and J lost 5 bases; unmatched junction nucleotides: 4. The CDR3 loop spans 15 amino acids. The CDR3 DNA sequence: TGTGCCAGTAGTATGGGACAGGGGGCTTGGGAGACCCAGTACTTC. This gives the protein CASSMGQGAWETQYF. Variable domain in full (rest from reference TRBV19 and TRBJ2-5): DGGITQSPKYLFRKEGQNVTLSCEQNLNHDAMYWYRQDPGQGLRLIYYSQIVNDFQKGDIAEGYSVSREKKESFPLTVTSAQKNPTAFYLCASSMGQGAWETQYFGPGTRLLVL.

The chain carries TRBV4-2 and TRBJ2-5, with 10 positions matching TRBD2. The CDR3 covers 15 residues. The V segment lost 3 bases and the J segment 2 bases; nucleotides outside the gene matches: 3. Per germline, CDR1 LGHNA and CDR2 YNFKEQ. The CDR3 is CASSHGLAAQETQYF. In nucleotides, the CDR3 is TGTGCCAGCAGCCACGGACTAGCGGCACAAGAGACCCAGTACTTC.

V gene TRBV5-1 combines with J gene TRBJ1-1, with a tentative D call TRBD1 (5 bases). Trimming took 4 bases from V and 0 from J, leaving 19 bases between them. Germline lookup yields CDR1 SGHRS and CDR2 YFSETQ. CDR3 length equals 17 residues. In DNA form, the CDR3 reads TGCGCCAGCAGCCCGCCGTCTGGGGGGGAGATGAACACTGAAGCTTTCTTT. Protein: CASSPPSGGEMNTEAFF.

V gene TRBV3-1 (or the pseudogene TRBV3-2) combines with J gene TRBJ1-2; 9 positions agree with TRBD1. The junction had 3 bases not matched to a gene; V was cut back by 4 bases and J by 3 bases. The CDR3 consists of 14 residues. Looked up from germline, CDR1 is LGHDT and CDR2 is YNNKEL (reference sequence). Here the CDR3 DNA reads TGTGCCAGCAGCCTGGACAGGGGACACTATGGCTACACCTTC. Translation gives CASSLDRGHYGYTF.

This chain uses TRBV19 with TRBJ1-4; TRBD1 aligns across 7 bases. With V trimmed by 5 bases and J by 0 bases, 9 bases remained unmatched. CDR1 is LNHDA and CDR2 is SQIVND in the germline V gene (reference sequence). The CDR3 covers 17 residues. The CDR3 coding sequence is TGTGCCAGTAGTTCTACAGGGGTTCGGGCAACTAATGAAAAACTGTTTTTT. This gives the protein CASSSTGVRATNEKLFF.

V is TRBV7-3 and J is TRBJ1-1, with a weak D call TRBD1 (5 bases). The CDR3 is 13 residues long. Per the germline V gene, CDR1 is SGHTA and CDR2 is FQGTGA. Trimming removed 0 bases from V and 6 bases from J, with 8 bases in between. CDR3 region: CASSLTEGAEAFF. The CDR3 DNA reads as TGTGCCAGCAGCTTAACAGAAGGGGCTGAAGCTTTCTTT.

CDR3 sequence reads: CASSVGGLDEKLFF. CDR3 coding DNA: TGTGCCAGCAGCGTAGGAGGGCTTGATGAAAAACTGTTTTTT. V gene TRBV9 combines with J gene TRBJ1-4; D call uncertain. The CDR3 consists of 14 residues. Trimming cost V 0 bases and J 6 bases, with 9 bases left between them. CDR1 SGDLS and CDR2 YYNGEE come from the germline V gene.

The V and J genes are TRBV2 and TRBJ1-1, with 7 bases fitting TRBD1. The CDR3 runs 14 residues. V shed 10 bases and J 1 base; nucleotides not matched to a gene: 9. Germline V gene lookup returns CDR1 SNHLY and CDR2 FYNNEI. DNA of the CDR3: TGTGCCACCAAAGATAGGACAGGGAACACTGAAGCTTTCTTT. Protein: CATKDRTGNTEAFF.

This chain connects TRBV7-8 to TRBJ2-7; 9 bases are a match to TRBD1. This CDR3 comprises 15 residues. The V gene end was trimmed by 5 bases and the J gene end by 6 bases; junction bases not matched to a gene: 11. Germline V CDR1 and CDR2: SGHVS, FQNEAQ. CDR3 loop: CASSTGTGTLGEQYF. CDR3 sequence (DNA): TGTGCCAGCAGCACCGGGACAGGGACCCTTGGCGAGCAGTACTTC.

A few counts support this clone. V usage is TRBV3-1 (or the pseudogene TRBV3-2) and J usage is TRBJ1-6; TRBD1 agrees at 7 bases. V shed 4 bases, J shed 5 bases, and the junction held 5 bases outside the gene matches. This CDR3 has 15 amino acids. Germline values: CDR1 LGHDT, CDR2 YNNKEL (reference sequence). The CDR3 loop is CASSPGTADNSPLHF. CDR3 DNA sequence: TGTGCCAGCAGCCCCGGGACAGCAGATAATTCACCCCTCCACTTT.

The chain links TRBV18 to TRBJ2-7; D is perhaps TRBD1 (6 bases). CDR3 length: 14 amino acids. Trimming took 4 bases from V and 0 from J, leaving 10 bases between them. Germline-derived CDR1 and CDR2 are KGHSH and LQKENI. CDR3 sequence: CASSLMDSSYEQYF. The CDR3 DNA is TGTGCCAGCTCACTAATGGACAGCTCCTACGAGCAGTACTTC.

V gene TRBV7-9 combines with J gene TRBJ1-2; perhaps TRBD1 as D (5 bases). Germline CDR1 reads SEHNR; CDR2 reads FQNEAQ (reference sequence). The CDR3 extends over 14 amino acids. Trimming took 8 bases from V and 8 from J, leaving 21 bases between them. The CDR3 sequence is CASGRQQATPGYTF. The CDR3 region has the DNA TGTGCCAGCGGCCGTCAACAGGCCACTCCGGGCTACACCTTC.

The V gene is TRBV25-1, the J gene TRBJ2-3; D is perhaps TRBD1 (6 bases). V lost 7 bases and J 6 bases, leaving 17 bases between the germline ends. The CDR3 runs 14 residues. Germline V gene data show CDR1 as MGHDK and CDR2 as SYGVNS. CDR3 nucleotide sequence: TGTGCCAGCACCCGCCAGGGGCTCTGGGATACGCAGTATTTT. Translated, it gives CASTRQGLWDTQYF.

V gene TRBV5-6 combines with J gene TRBJ2-7; D may be TRBD1 (5 bases). The CDR3 length is 13 residues. Trimming shortened V by 0 bases and J by 6 bases, and 10 bases separated the two germline ends. Germline values: CDR1 SGHDT, CDR2 YYEEEE. CDR3 amino acids: CASSLGSQGEQYF. CDR3 sequence (DNA): TGTGCCAGCAGCTTGGGTTCTCAGGGCGAGCAGTACTTC.

CDR3 DNA: TGCGCCAGCAGCTTGGCCATGGACTTGCCTAACACCGGGGAGCTGTTTTTT. This sequence encodes CASSLAMDLPNTGELFF. The genes are TRBV5-1 and TRBJ2-2; possibly TRBD2 for D (5 bases). Deletions cut 0 bases from V and 2 bases from J, with 14 bases between. Germline values: CDR1 SGHRS, CDR2 YFSETQ. The CDR3 extends over 17 amino acids.

This chain uses TRBV5-1 with TRBJ2-2, with 10 bases that match TRBD2. J gave up 4 bases and V 2 bases, and 11 bases lay outside the gene matches. CDR1 and CDR2 (germline): SGHRS, YFSETQ. The CDR3 extends over 18 amino acids. CDR3 sequence reads: CASSLMSGGASGTGELFF. CDR3 nucleotide sequence: TGCGCCAGCAGCTTAATGAGCGGGGGGGCCTCCGGCACCGGGGAGCTGTTTTTT. Together with reference TRBV5-1 and TRBJ2-2, the CDR3 gives the full variable domain: KAGVTQTPRYLIKTRGQQVTLSCSPISGHRSVSWYQQTPGQGLQFLFEYFSETQRNKGNFPGRFSGRQFSNSRSEMNVSTLELGDSALYLCASSLMSGGASGTGELFFGEGSRLTVL.

The chain has TRBV7-9 and TRBJ1-1; D is unclear. Germline assignment: CDR1 SEHNR and CDR2 FQNEAQ (reference sequence). Trimming cost V 1 base and J 11 bases, with 5 bases left between them. The CDR3 length is 10 residues. The CDR3 sequence: CASSLEEAFF. The CDR3 DNA is TGTGCCAGCAGCTTAGAAGAGGCTTTCTTT.